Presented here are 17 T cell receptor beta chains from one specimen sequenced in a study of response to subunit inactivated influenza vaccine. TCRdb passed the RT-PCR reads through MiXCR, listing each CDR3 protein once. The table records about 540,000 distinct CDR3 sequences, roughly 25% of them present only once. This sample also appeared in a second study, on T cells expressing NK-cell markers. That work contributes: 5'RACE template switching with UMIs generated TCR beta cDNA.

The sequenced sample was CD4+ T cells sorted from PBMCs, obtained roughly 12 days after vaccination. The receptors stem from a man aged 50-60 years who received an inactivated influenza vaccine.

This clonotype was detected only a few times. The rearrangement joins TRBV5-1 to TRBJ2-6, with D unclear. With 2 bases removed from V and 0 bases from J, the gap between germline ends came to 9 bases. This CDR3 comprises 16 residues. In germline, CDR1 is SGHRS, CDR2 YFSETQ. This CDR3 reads CASSFPLSSGANVLTF. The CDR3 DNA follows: TGCGCCAGCAGCTTCCCCCTAAGCTCTGGGGCCAACGTCCTGACTTTC.

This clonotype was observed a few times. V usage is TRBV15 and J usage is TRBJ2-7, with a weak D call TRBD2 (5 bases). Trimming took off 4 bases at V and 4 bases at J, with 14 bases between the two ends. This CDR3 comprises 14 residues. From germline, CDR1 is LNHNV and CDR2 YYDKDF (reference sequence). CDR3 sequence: CATSKELGAYEQYF. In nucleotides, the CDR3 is TGTGCCACCAGCAAGGAACTAGGTGCGTACGAGCAGTACTTC.

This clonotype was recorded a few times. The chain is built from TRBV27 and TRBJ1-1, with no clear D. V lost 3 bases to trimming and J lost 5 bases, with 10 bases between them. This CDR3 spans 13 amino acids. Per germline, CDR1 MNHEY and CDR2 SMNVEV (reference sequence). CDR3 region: CASSFTASTEAFF. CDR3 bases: TGTGCCAGCAGTTTTACCGCCTCAACTGAAGCTTTCTTT.

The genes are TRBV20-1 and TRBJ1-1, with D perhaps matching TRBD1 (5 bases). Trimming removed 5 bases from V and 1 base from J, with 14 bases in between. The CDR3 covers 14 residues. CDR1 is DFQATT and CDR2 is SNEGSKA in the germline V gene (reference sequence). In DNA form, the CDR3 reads TGCAGTGCTTATGACGGGACGGCGAACACTGAAGCTTTCTTT. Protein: CSAYDGTANTEAFF.

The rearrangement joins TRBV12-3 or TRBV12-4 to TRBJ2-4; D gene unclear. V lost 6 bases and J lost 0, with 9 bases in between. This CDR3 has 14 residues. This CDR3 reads CASRQDIAKNIQYF. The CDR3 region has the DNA TGTGCCAGCAGGCAAGACATAGCCAAAAACATTCAGTACTTC.

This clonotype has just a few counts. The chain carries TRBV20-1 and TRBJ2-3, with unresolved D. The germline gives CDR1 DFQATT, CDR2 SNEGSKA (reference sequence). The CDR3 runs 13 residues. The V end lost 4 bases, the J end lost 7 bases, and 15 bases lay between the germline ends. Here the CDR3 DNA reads TGCAGTGCTAACGTCGGCTTACCACATACGCAGTATTTT. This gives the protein CSANVGLPHTQYF.

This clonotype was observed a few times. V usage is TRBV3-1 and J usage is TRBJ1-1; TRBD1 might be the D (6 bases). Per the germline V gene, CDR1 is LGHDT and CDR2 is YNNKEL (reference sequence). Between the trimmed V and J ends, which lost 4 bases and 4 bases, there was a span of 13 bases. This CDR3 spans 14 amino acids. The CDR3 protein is CASSRTGRSTEAFF. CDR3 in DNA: TGTGCCAGCAGCCGAACAGGGAGGAGCACTGAAGCTTTCTTT.

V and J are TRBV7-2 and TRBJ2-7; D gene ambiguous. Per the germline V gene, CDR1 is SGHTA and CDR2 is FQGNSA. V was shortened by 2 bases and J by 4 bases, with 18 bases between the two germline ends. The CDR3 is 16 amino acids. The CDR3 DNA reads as TGTGCCAGCAGCTTAAGAGCGAATAGGGAAGGTTACGAGCAGTACTTC. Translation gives CASSLRANREGYEQYF.

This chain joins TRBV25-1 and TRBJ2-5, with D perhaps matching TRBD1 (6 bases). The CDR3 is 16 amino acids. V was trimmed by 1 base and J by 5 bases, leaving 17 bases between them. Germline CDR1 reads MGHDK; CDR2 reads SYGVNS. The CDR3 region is CASSEFTGCIWETQYF. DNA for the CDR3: TGTGCCAGCAGTGAATTTACAGGGTGTATCTGGGAGACCCAGTACTTC.

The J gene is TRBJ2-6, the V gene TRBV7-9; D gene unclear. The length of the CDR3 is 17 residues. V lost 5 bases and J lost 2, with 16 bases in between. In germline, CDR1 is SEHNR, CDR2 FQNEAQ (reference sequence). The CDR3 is CASSPVRSPPGANVLTF. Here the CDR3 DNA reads TGTGCCAGCAGCCCCGTGAGATCTCCCCCTGGGGCCAACGTCCTGACTTTC. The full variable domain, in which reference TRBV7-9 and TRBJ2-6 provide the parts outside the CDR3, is DTGVSQNPRHKITKRGQNVTFRCDPISEHNRLYWYRQTLGQGPEFLTYFQNEAQLEKSRLLSDRFSAERPKGSFSTLEIQRTEQGDSAMYLCASSPVRSPPGANVLTFGAGSRLTVL.

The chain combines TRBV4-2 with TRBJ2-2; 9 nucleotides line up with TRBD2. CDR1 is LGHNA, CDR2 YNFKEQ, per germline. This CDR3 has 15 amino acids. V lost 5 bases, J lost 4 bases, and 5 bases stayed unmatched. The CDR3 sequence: CASSYSGSSTGELFF. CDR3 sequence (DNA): TGTGCCAGCAGCTATAGCGGGAGCAGCACCGGGGAGCTGTTTTTT.

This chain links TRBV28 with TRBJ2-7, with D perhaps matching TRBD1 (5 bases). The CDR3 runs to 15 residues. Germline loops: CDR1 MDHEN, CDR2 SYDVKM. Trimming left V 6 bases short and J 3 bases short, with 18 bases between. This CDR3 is CASRLQSTRVYEQYF. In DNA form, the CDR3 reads TGTGCCAGCAGACTACAATCAACCAGGGTCTACGAGCAGTACTTC.

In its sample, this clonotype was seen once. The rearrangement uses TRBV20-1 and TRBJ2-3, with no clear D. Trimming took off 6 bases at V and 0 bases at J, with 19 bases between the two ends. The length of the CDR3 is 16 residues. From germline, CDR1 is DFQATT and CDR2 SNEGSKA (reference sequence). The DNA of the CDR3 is TGCAGTGCCACGACGGCTGCGGCGAGTAGCACAGATACGCAGTATTTT. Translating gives CSATTAAASSTDTQYF.

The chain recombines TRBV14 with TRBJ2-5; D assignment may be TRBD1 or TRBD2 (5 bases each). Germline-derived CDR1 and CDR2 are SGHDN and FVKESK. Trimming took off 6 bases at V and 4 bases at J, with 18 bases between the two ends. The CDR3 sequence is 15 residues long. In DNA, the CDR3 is TGTGCCAGCAGTCCCCGAGGGGCTCCGACAGAGACCCAGTACTTC. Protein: CASSPRGAPTETQYF.

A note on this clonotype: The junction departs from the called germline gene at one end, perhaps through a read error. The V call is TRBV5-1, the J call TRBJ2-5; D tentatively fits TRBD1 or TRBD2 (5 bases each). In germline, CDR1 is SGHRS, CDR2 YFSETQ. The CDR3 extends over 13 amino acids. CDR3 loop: CASSGTPQETLYF. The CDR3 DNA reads TGCGCCAGCAGCGGGACGCCCCAAGAGACCCTGTACTTC.

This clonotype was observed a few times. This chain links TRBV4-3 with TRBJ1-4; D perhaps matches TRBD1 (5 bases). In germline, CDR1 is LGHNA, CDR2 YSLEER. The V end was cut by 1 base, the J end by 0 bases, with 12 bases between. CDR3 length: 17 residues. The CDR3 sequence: CASSQGSGTATNEKLFF. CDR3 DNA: TGCGCCAGCAGCCAAGGAAGTGGGACCGCAACTAATGAAAAACTGTTTTTT.

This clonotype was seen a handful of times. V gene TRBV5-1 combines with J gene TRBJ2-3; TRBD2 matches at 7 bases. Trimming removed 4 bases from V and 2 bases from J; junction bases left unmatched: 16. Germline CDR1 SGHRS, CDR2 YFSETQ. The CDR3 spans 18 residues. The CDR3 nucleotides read TGCGCCAGCAGCCTGACCCTGATCGTGGGGGGGGACACAGATACGCAGTATTTT. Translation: CASSLTLIVGGDTDTQYF.